These T cell receptor beta chains were read from a single sample in a study of blood T cell repertoires in COVID-19. TCRdb keeps only in-frame clones here, not all; method: immunoSEQ multiplex PCR. The data show fewer than 250,000 clones, with 65% to 80% seen just once and around 16% held by the top ten. What was sequenced was PBMCs or T cells enriched from blood (not recorded which). All receptors come from a woman between 45 and 60 years old with acute COVID-19. The CDR3 runs from the conserved cysteine through the conserved F or W. The D gene is left open where the match is weak. Expanded clones get a size class; other rows say once, few or many, or leave the size out.

D,J,size,V,CDR3,DNA
TRBD1,TRBJ2-3,.,TRBV27,CASSVGTGGFTDTQYF,TGTGCCAGCAGTGTCGGGACAGGGGGCTTCACAGATACGCAGTATTTT
TRBD2,TRBJ2-5,once,TRBV28,CASSSSGAGRETQYF,TGTGCCAGCAGTTCTAGCGGGGCCGGGAGAGAGACCCAGTACTTC
.,TRBJ1-5,.,TRBV2,CASSELDGRAPQHF,TGTGCCAGCAGTGAATTAGACGGGAGAGCGCCCCAGCATTTT
TRBD1,TRBJ1-1,.,TRBV7-9,CASSSGLGQGAPEAFF,TGTGCCAGCAGCTCTGGGTTGGGCCAGGGGGCGCCTGAAGCTTTCTTT
.,TRBJ1-2,once,TRBV5-5,CASSLLRVTNYGYTF,TGTGCCAGCAGCTTGTTGAGGGTTACTAACTATGGCTACACCTTC
.,TRBJ1-1,.,TRBV4-1,CASSQPGQMNTEAFF,TGCGCCAGCAGCCAGCCGGGACAAATGAACACTGAAGCTTTCTTT
TRBD1,TRBJ1-5,few,TRBV6-2/TRBV6-3,CASSYPSGQGVRSQPQHF,TGTGCCAGCAGTTACCCTTCTGGACAGGGGGTTCGTTCGCAGCCCCAGCATTTT
.,TRBJ1-5,once,TRBV6-1,CASSEEKHLNQPQHF,TGTGCCAGCAGTGAGGAGAAACACCTCAATCAGCCCCAGCATTTT
.,TRBJ2-5,many,TRBV4-1,CASTTTGKETQYF,TGCGCCAGCACCACAACAGGGAAAGAGACCCAGTACTTC
.,TRBJ2-3,.,TRBV5-4,CASSSPKKAADTQYF,TGTGCCAGCAGCTCACCTAAAAAGGCGGCAGATACGCAGTATTTT
.,TRBJ2-2,.,TRBV19,CASSIQSNTGELFF,TGTGCCAGTAGTATTCAGTCGAACACCGGGGAGCTGTTTTTT
.,TRBJ2-2,.,TRBV18,CASSPRSGSRTGELFF,TGTGCCAGCTCACCACGCTCGGGAAGCAGGACCGGGGAGCTGTTTTTT
.,TRBJ1-2,.,TRBV5-4,CASSLPRTGKFYGYTF,TGTGCCAGCAGCTTACCGCGAACAGGCAAATTCTATGGCTACACCTTC
.,TRBJ1-6,.,TRBV4-3,CASSQDDYGGENSPLHF,TGCGCCAGCAGCCAAGATGATTACGGGGGAGAGAATTCACCCCTCCACTTT
.,TRBJ2-5,.,TRBV7-8,CASSFRQQETQYF,TGTGCCAGCAGCTTCAGACAGCAAGAGACCCAGTACTTC
TRBD1,TRBJ1-1,.,TRBV6-2/TRBV6-3,CASSWDRLNTEAFF,TGTGCCAGCAGTTGGGACAGGTTAAACACTGAAGCTTTCTTT
.,TRBJ1-1,.,TRBV3-1/TRBV3-2,CASRPGFMNTEAFF,TGTGCCAGCAGGCCAGGTTTCATGAACACTGAAGCTTTCTTT
TRBD1,TRBJ1-4,few,TRBV9,CASSEGGQYEKLFF,TGTGCCAGCAGCGAGGGGGGACAGTATGAAAAACTGTTTTTT
.,TRBJ2-3,.,TRBV2,CASSRETGSTDTQYF,TGTGCCAGCTCTCGAGAGACAGGTTCCACAGATACGCAGTATTTT
.,TRBJ1-1,once,TRBV7-6,CASSSIRSSETEAFF,TGTGCCAGCAGCTCCATCCGCTCCTCGGAGACTGAAGCTTTCTTT